This section outlines one T cell receptor (beta chain) sequence together with its context. Its antigen remains unknown. This sample was included in a study of graft-versus-host responses after intestinal transplantation. Background on the study: Grafts that recipients had were multivisceral, liver-intestinal, or isolated intestinal transplants. Tacrolimus and steroids were given for around 3 years to all recipients after anti-thymocyte globulin induction. The study's findings and limits: An association linked early post-transplant HvG declines with peak circulating GvH clone levels. Analysis identified GvH clones in recipient marrow, with some appearing first in ileum or blood.

Method: immunoSEQ multiplex PCR; TCRdb's copy keeps in-frame clones and lacks some. The sample yields 80,000 or so clones, approximately 92% seen once. V shed 3 bases and J shed 0 bases, with 12 bases lying between them. Germline V gene lookup returns CDR1 KGHSH and CDR2 LQKENI. CDR3 length: 15 amino acids. V usage is TRBV18 and J usage is TRBJ2-7; D is unclear. The specimen comprised PBMCs, sampled 98 days after intestinal transplantation. This receptor was identified in a human patient who received an intestinal transplant, so some T cells may come from the graft donor. CDR3: CASSPSVRSSYEQYF. The CDR3 nucleotides are TGTGCCAGCTCACCCTCTGTTCGCAGCTCCTACGAGCAGTACTTC.